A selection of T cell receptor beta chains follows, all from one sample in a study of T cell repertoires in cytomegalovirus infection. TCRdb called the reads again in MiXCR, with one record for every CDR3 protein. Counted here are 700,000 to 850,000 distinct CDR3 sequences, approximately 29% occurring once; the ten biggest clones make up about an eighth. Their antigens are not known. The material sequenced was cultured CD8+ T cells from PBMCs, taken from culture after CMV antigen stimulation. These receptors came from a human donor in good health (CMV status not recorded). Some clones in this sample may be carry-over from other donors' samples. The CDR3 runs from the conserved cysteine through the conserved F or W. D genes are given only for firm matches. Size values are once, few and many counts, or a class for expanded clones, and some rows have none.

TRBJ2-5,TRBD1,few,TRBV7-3,CASSSGGWRSETQYF,TGTGCCAGCAGCTCAGGGGGATGGCGGTCCGAGACCCAGTACTTC
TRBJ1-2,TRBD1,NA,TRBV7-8,CASSLSGQGPGGYTF,TGTGCCAGCAGCTTATCAGGACAGGGCCCCGGCGGCTACACCTTC
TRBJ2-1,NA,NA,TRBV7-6,CASSVGTLRVGEQFF,TGTGCCAGCAGCGTCGGGACCCTCCGGGTTGGCGAGCAGTTCTTC
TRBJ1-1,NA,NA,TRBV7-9,CASSLAPGRDWENTEAFF,TGTGCCAGCAGCTTAGCTCCGGGGAGGGACTGGGAGAACACTGAAGCTTTCTTT
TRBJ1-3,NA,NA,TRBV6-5,CASSYSRSGGNTIYF,TGTGCCAGCAGTTACTCCAGGTCTGGTGGAAACACCATATATTTT
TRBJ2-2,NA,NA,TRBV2,CASSDRFGELFF,TGTGCCAGCAGCGACCGCTTCGGGGAGCTGTTTTTT
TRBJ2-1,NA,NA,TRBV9,CASSVGQSNEQFF,TGTGCCAGCAGCGTAGGACAGAGCAATGAGCAGTTCTTC
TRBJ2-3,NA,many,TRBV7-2,CASSLASTDTQYF,TGTGCCAGCAGCTTAGCTAGCACAGATACGCAGTATTTT
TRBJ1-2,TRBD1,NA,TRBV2,CASSGTGSRGYTF,TGTGCCAGCAGTGGGACAGGGAGTCGTGGCTACACCTTC
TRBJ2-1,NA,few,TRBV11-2,CASSLNLLNEQFF,TGTGCCAGCAGCTTAAACCTTCTTAATGAGCAGTTCTTC
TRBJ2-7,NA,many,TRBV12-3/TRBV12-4,CASSLAPGTAYEQYF,TGTGCCAGCAGTTTAGCCCCCGGGACGGCCTACGAGCAGTACTTC
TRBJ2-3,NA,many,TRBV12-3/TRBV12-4,CASSHLGRTDTQYF,TGTGCCAGCAGCCATCTCGGCAGGACAGATACGCAGTATTTT
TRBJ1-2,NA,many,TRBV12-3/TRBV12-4,CASSLQGYYGYTF,TGTGCCAGCAGTTTGCAGGGGTACTATGGCTACACCTTC
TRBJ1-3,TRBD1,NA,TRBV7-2,CASSSGLYRGYSGNTIYF,TGTGCCAGCAGCTCTGGACTCTACAGGGGGTACTCTGGAAACACCATATATTTT
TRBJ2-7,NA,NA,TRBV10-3,CAIQLGEGVSYEQYF,TGTGCCATCCAATTAGGGGAGGGGGTATCCTACGAGCAGTACTTC
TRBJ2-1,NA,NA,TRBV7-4,CAIPRDPVSYNEQFF,TGTGCCATTCCCCGGGACCCCGTTTCCTACAATGAGCAGTTCTTC
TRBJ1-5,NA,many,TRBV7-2,CASSYPTFLYGGNQPQHF,TGTGCCAGCAGCTACCCGACATTTCTTTACGGGGGCAATCAGCCCCAGCATTTT
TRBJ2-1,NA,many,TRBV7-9,CASSLGREQFF,TGTGCCAGCAGCTTAGGGCGTGAGCAGTTCTTC
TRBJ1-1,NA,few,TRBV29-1,CSVETAGIRTEAFF,TGCAGCGTTGAAACGGCAGGGATCAGGACTGAAGCTTTCTTT
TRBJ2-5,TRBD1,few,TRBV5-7,CASSFGTGNNPETQYF,TGTGCCAGCAGCTTCGGGACAGGGAACAATCCGGAGACCCAGTACTTC
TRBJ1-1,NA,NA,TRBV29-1,CSVEEDRNTEAFF,TGCAGCGTTGAAGAGGACAGGAACACTGAAGCTTTCTTT
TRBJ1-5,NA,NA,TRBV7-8,CASSLVGGGYPKNQPQHF,TGTGCCAGCAGCTTAGTAGGGGGGGGGTACCCCAAGAATCAGCCCCAGCATTTT
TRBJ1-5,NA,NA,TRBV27,CASSLMSRVNQPQHF,TGTGCCAGCAGTTTAATGTCCAGGGTCAATCAGCCCCAGCATTTT
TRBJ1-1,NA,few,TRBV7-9,CASSPAVPRAFF,TGTGCCAGCAGCCCAGCTGTTCCCAGGGCTTTCTTT
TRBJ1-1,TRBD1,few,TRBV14,CASSHPGTGINTEAFF,TGTGCCAGCAGCCACCCTGGGACAGGGATTAACACTGAAGCTTTCTTT
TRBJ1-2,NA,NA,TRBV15,CATSGDWGVYGYTF,TGTGCCACCAGCGGAGATTGGGGGGTGTATGGCTACACCTTC
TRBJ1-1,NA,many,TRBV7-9,CASSLGRGLSEAFF,TGTGCCAGCAGCTTAGGTCGGGGGTTGAGTGAAGCTTTCTTT
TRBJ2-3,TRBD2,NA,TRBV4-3,CASSQGSSGGDTQYF,TGCGCCAGCAGCCAAGGATCTAGCGGGGGAGATACGCAGTATTTT